This TCR beta chain originates from a study of metastatic and nonmetastatic thyroid tumors. Not a single patient had been given any form of treatment at any point before undergoing thyroid surgery. MiXCR re-clonotyped the PCR reads for TCRdb. The table includes about 25,000 clones, about 13% detected once. After removal of 4 bases from V and 3 bases from J, the junction contained 10 bases not matched to a gene. The CDR3 contains 16 residues. Looked up from germline, CDR1 is MGHRA and CDR2 is YSYEKL. This clone was detected many times. Material for sequencing was blood. V and J are TRBV4-1 and TRBJ2-5; 8 bases are a match to TRBD1. The receptor was isolated from a female donor with papillary thyroid cancer or a benign thyroid nodule (not recorded which). Some clones in this sample may be carry-over from other donors' samples. The CDR3 region is CASSPQGARGKETQYF. The CDR3 nucleotides are TGCGCCAGCAGCCCTCAGGGGGCCCGCGGGAAAGAGACCCAGTACTTC.